Listed below are T cell receptor beta chains from one sample, sequenced in a study of T cells after yellow fever vaccination. TCRdb re-called the 5' RACE reads with MiXCR, one entry per CDR3 protein. The sample has 400,000 or so distinct CDR3 sequences, approximately 19% seen once. The specimen comprised PBMCs, sampled before the yellow fever booster vaccination. The receptors originated from a man aged 18 to 29 who received the YFV17D yellow fever vaccine. Both conserved end residues are part of each CDR3. Each record gives: V gene, D gene, J gene, clone size, CDR3 DNA, CDR3 protein. The D gene is left open where the match is weak. Size values are once, few and many counts, or a class for expanded clones, and some rows have none.

TRBV12-3/TRBV12-4	-	TRBJ1-4	few	TGTGCCAGCAGTTCATCGGGGTTGGGGGAACTGTTTTTT	CASSSSGLGELFF
TRBV6-5	-	TRBJ1-6	-	TGTGCCAGCAGGGCGCAGGGCTCTCCACCCCTCCACTTT	CASRAQGSPPLHF
TRBV20-1	-	TRBJ2-4	many	TGCAGTGCTAGAGACCCAGCGGGAGCCAAAAACATTCAGTACTTC	CSARDPAGAKNIQYF
TRBV20-1	-	TRBJ2-3	few	TGCAGTGCTAGAGAAAGAGGGGGCACAGATACGCAGTATTTT	CSARERGGTDTQYF
TRBV18	TRBD1	TRBJ1-1	-	TGTGCCAGCTCACCACCGGGGGACAGGGATCAGGCTTTCTTT	CASSPPGDRDQAFF
TRBV20-1	-	TRBJ2-5	-	TGCAGTGCTAGAGTTACTGGCGGAGGGGTCGGAAAGACCCAGTACTTC	CSARVTGGGVGKTQYF
TRBV20-1	-	TRBJ2-5	few	TGCAGTGCCTTAGGGCAGGGCGAGACCCAGTACTTC	CSALGQGETQYF
TRBV20-1	-	TRBJ1-2	-	TGCAGTGCTCTCCCGGGCTACACCTTC	CSALPGYTF
TRBV7-9	-	TRBJ1-1	-	TGTGCCACCAAGCTTAACGAGGGCGACACTGAAGCTTTCTTT	CATKLNEGDTEAFF
TRBV4-2	TRBD1	TRBJ1-2	few	TGTGCCAGCAGCCCCACAGGGACAGTTAACTATGGCTACACCTTC	CASSPTGTVNYGYTF
TRBV7-2	TRBD2	TRBJ2-3	-	TGTGCCAGCAGCTTATCCTCAGCGGGGGTGAATACGCAGTATTTT	CASSLSSAGVNTQYF
TRBV4-1	TRBD1	TRBJ1-6	once	TGCGCCAGCAGCTTAGCCGGGACAGGGTATTCACCCCTCCACTTT	CASSLAGTGYSPLHF
TRBV24-1	TRBD1	TRBJ1-2	-	TGTGCCACCTCCGACAGGGTCGGAGCTAACTATGGCTACACCTTC	CATSDRVGANYGYTF
TRBV7-2	-	TRBJ2-4	few	TGTGCCAGCAGCACCGACGGGGGGCCTTACATTCAGTACTTC	CASSTDGGPYIQYF
TRBV5-4	-	TRBJ2-1	-	TGTGCCAGCAGCGGGGGAACCGCTTCCTACAATGAGCAGTTCTTC	CASSGGTASYNEQFF
TRBV18	-	TRBJ1-5	-	TGTGCCAGCTCACCCAATTTGATCAGGCGGAACAATCAGCCCCAGCATTTT	CASSPNLIRRNNQPQHF
TRBV7-2	-	TRBJ2-5	-	TGTGCCAGCAGCTTAGATGCAGGGCTCCAAGAGACCCAGTACTTC	CASSLDAGLQETQYF
TRBV20-1	-	TRBJ1-1	many	TGCAGTGCTAGAGCAATAGGAGGCACTGAAGCTTTCTTT	CSARAIGGTEAFF
TRBV6-5	-	TRBJ2-2	many	TGTGCCAGCAGTTTCCTAGGGGGGGCGAGCACCGGGGAGCTGTTTTTT	CASSFLGGASTGELFF
TRBV23-1	TRBD2	TRBJ2-1	-	TGCGCCAGCAGTCAGGGGCAACCGGGACTAGCGGGGGGGCGGGACAATGAGCAGTTCTTC	CASSQGQPGLAGGRDNEQFF
TRBV6-1	-	TRBJ2-5	many	TGTGCCAGCAGGAGGGGAGAGACCCAGTACTTC	CASRRGETQYF
TRBV7-2	TRBD2	TRBJ2-1	-	TGTGCCAGCAGCCCCCCGGGGTCGGCGGGGGGGCCTTACAATGAGCAGTTCTTC	CASSPPGSAGGPYNEQFF
TRBV27	-	TRBJ2-3	-	TGTGCCAGCAGCCGCGTGGGGGGTACAGATACGCAGTATTTT	CASSRVGGTDTQYF
TRBV7-8	-	TRBJ2-3	-	TGTGCCAGCAGCTTAGGTCGACTGCCCACAGATACGCAGTATTTT	CASSLGRLPTDTQYF
TRBV29-1	-	TRBJ1-1	-	TGCAGCGTTGATGTTGGATGGGGCGCGAACACTGAAGCTTTCTTT	CSVDVGWGANTEAFF
TRBV7-2	TRBD2	TRBJ2-7	-	TGTGCCAGCAGCTTCAACAGCGGGGGGGACTACGAGCAGTACTTC	CASSFNSGGDYEQYF
TRBV5-1	-	TRBJ2-7	-	TGCGCCAGCAGCTTGGCAGTCAGGGGCACCTACGAGCAGTACTTC	CASSLAVRGTYEQYF
TRBV27	-	TRBJ1-1	-	TGTGCCAGCAAGGCAGGGTACACTGAAGCTTTCTTT	CASKAGYTEAFF
TRBV9	-	TRBJ2-5	-	TGTGCCAGCAGCGGAACGGGGAGAGGGCCAGAGACCCAGTACTTC	CASSGTGRGPETQYF
TRBV7-2	-	TRBJ2-7	-	TGTGCCAGCAGCTTAGGCGTTTCGTCCGCGACGGTATCCTACGAGCAGTACTTC	CASSLGVSSATVSYEQYF
TRBV7-9	-	TRBJ1-1	-	TGTGCCAGCAGCGCGGTGGGCCACACTGAAGCTTTCTTT	CASSAVGHTEAFF
TRBV5-1	TRBD2	TRBJ2-1	few	TGCGCCAGCAGACTAGCGAGGAATGAGCAGTTCTTC	CASRLARNEQFF
TRBV11-1	-	TRBJ2-2	few	TGTGCCAGCAGCTCCTTCGGCGGGGAGCTGTTTTTT	CASSSFGGELFF
TRBV7-9	TRBD2	TRBJ2-5	-	TGTGCCAGCAGCTCGGCCTCTAGCGGGGGTACACAGTCGGAGACCCAGTACTTC	CASSSASSGGTQSETQYF
TRBV7-3	-	TRBJ2-3	few	TGTGCCAGCAGCCCCCAAGCCTCGGGCACAGATACGCAGTATTTT	CASSPQASGTDTQYF
TRBV4-2	-	TRBJ2-2	-	TGTGCCAGCTGCCCCCCTGGGAACACCGGGGAGCTGTTTTTT	CASCPPGNTGELFF
TRBV20-1	TRBD2	TRBJ2-1	few	TGCAGTGCTAACTTAGCGGGGGAGCGTTACAATGAGCAGTTCTTC	CSANLAGERYNEQFF
TRBV12-3/TRBV12-4	-	TRBJ2-3	few	TGTGCCAGCAGTACACGTACAACAGATACGCAGTATTTT	CASSTRTTDTQYF
TRBV20-1	-	TRBJ1-3	-	TGCAGTGCCCCGGGCATTTCTGGAAACACCATATATTTT	CSAPGISGNTIYF
TRBV5-1	TRBD1	TRBJ2-1	-	TGCGCCAGCAGCTTGGCCGGTCAGGGGGCTGTGAATGAGCAGTTCTTC	CASSLAGQGAVNEQFF
TRBV7-8	-	TRBJ2-3	many	TGTGCCAGCAGCTTAAGGGGTCAATTGGATACGCAGTATTTT	CASSLRGQLDTQYF
TRBV6-1	TRBD1	TRBJ2-3	many	TGTGCCAGCAGTGAAGCTCAGGGGGAAAAAGCAGATACGCAGTATTTT	CASSEAQGEKADTQYF
TRBV6-6	TRBD1	TRBJ1-5	-	TGTGCCAGCAGACCCGACAGGGGATGGGTGCAGCCCCAGCATTTT	CASRPDRGWVQPQHF
TRBV19	-	TRBJ2-1	few	TGTGCCAGTAATGGGGGGACCGAGCAGTTCTTC	CASNGGTEQFF
TRBV20-1	TRBD1	TRBJ2-6	-	TGCAGTGCTGTGGACAGGGGAAAATCTGGGGCCAACGTCCTGACTTTC	CSAVDRGKSGANVLTF
TRBV21-1	-	TRBJ1-6	-	TGTGCCAGCAGCAAAACGAGGACAGGGGGTGTTTCACCCCTCCACTTT	CASSKTRTGGVSPLHF
TRBV29-1	-	TRBJ1-2	-	TGCAGCGTTGCCCAGGTACAGGTCTATGGCTACACCTTC	CSVAQVQVYGYTF
TRBV12-3/TRBV12-4	-	TRBJ1-2	-	TGTGCCAGCAGCAGGGAGCAAAACTATGGCTACACCTTC	CASSREQNYGYTF
TRBV4-2	-	TRBJ2-3	-	TGTGCCAGCAGCCAAGATCCCGGGGGCGCTCCCAGGGGTACGCAGTATTTT	CASSQDPGGAPRGTQYF
TRBV6-5	-	TRBJ1-5	few	TGTGCCAGCAGTCTCCGGGCCGAGCGGCCCCAGCATTTT	CASSLRAERPQHF
TRBV7-2	TRBD2	TRBJ2-1	-	TGTGCCAGCAGCTTAGGTGGCGGGGGGCGGAGGAATGAGCAGTTCTTC	CASSLGGGGRRNEQFF